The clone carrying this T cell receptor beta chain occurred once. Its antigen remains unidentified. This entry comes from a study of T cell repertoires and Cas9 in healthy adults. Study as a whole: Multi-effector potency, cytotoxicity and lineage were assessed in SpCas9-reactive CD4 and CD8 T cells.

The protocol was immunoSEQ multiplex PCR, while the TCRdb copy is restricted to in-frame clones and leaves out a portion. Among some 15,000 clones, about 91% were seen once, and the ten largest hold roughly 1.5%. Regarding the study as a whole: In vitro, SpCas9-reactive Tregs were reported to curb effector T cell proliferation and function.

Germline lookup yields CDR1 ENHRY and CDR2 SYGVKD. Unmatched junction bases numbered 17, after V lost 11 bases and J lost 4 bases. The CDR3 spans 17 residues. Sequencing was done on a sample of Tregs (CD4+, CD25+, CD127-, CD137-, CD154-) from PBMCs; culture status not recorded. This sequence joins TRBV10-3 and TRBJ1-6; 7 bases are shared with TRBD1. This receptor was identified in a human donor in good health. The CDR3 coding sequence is TGTGCCCCCCCCCAGAAGAGGGGGCCGATATATAATTCACCCCTCCACTTT. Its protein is CAPPQKRGPIYNSPLHF.